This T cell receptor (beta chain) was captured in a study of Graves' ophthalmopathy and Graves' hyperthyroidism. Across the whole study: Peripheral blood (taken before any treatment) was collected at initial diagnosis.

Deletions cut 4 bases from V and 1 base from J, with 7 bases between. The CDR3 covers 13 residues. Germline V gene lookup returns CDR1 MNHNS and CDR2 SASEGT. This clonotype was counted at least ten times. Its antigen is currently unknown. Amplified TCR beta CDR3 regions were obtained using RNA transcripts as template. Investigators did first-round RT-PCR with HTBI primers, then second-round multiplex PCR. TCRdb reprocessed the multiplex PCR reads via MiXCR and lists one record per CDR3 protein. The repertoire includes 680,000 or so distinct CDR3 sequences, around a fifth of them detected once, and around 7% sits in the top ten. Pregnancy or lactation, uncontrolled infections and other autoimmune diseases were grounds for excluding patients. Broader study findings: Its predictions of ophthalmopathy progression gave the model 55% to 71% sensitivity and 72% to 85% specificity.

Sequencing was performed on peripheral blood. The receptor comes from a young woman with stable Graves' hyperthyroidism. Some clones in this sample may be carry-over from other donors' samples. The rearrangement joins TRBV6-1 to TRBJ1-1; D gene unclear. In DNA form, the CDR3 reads TGTGCCAGCAGTGTTGAGAGGAACACTGAAGCTTTCTTT. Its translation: CASSVERNTEAFF.